This T cell receptor beta chain is drawn from a study of blood T cell repertoires in COVID-19. Study context: Samples came from the United States, Italy and Spain, spanning acute and convalescent COVID-19.

As processed by the authors: The assay estimated nucleated cells by amplifying reference gene primers. Assay: immunoSEQ multiplex PCR; the TCRdb copy retains only in-frame clones and omits some. The D gene and trimming were derived from the DNA, and the V and J assignments and clone size from that table. The sample consists of nearly 55,000 clones, about three quarters of them appearing once. V shed 3 bases and J 6 bases; nucleotides not matched to a gene: 12. Germline V gene data show CDR1 as KGHSH and CDR2 as LQKENI. The CDR3 loop spans 17 amino acids. This clone has ten or more counts. The chain is built from TRBV18 and TRBJ2-1, with 9 nucleotides matching TRBD2. The source is a human donor with active or convalescent COVID-19. The donor label of this sample is uncertain. The sequenced sample consisted of peripheral blood. CDR3 DNA: TGTGCCAGCTCACCTTATTCGGCGGGAGGGGTTGGCAATGAGCAGTTCTTC. Amino acid sequence: CASSPYSAGGVGNEQFF.